The next 26 T cell receptor beta chains were all read from a single sample in a study of vaccination and CD4 T cells after COVID-19. For these TCRs, the target antigens are not known. Treatment here: approximately nine-day PBMC culture with coronavirus spike peptide pools or control peptides (ViraFEST assay). The Oncomine TCR Beta short-read assay sequenced DNA from cultured CD4+ T cells. In TCRdb, the PCR reads were re-called with MiXCR into one record per CDR3 protein. The sample records over 10,000 distinct CDR3 sequences, 65% to 85% being singletons. Sample: CD4+ T cells from blood, cultured in vitro. The source is a human donor who had recovered from COVID-19.

The genes are TRBV7-6 and TRBJ2-2; 10 nucleotides agree with TRBD2. The V and J ends lost 4 bases and 4 bases, in that order; junction bases with no gene match: 6. CDR3 size: 16 residues. Germline V gene sequence: CDR1 SGHVS, CDR2 FNYEAQ. Here the CDR3 DNA reads TGTGCCAGCAGCTCCGGCGGACTAGCGGTCACCGGGGAGCTGTTTTTT. It codes for CASSSGGLAVTGELFF.

The chain uses TRBV6-2 or TRBV6-3 and TRBJ2-7, with D maybe TRBD2 (6 bases). This CDR3 is 12 amino acids long. Germline CDR1 is MNHEY and CDR2 is SVGEGT. The V gene lost 8 bases and the J gene lost 3 bases, with 11 bases spanning the gap. The CDR3 reads CASVSGRYEQYF. The CDR3 DNA follows: TGTGCCAGCGTTAGCGGCCGCTACGAGCAGTACTTC.

V gene TRBV7-2 combines with J gene TRBJ2-7; D remains unclear. This CDR3 is built from 12 residues. V was trimmed by 5 bases and J by 2 bases, leaving 7 bases between them. From germline, CDR1 is SGHTA and CDR2 FQGNSA. The CDR3 sequence: CASSRWAYEQYF. DNA for the CDR3: TGTGCCAGCAGCCGTTGGGCCTACGAGCAGTACTTC. Supplemented by reference TRBV7-2 and TRBJ2-7, the full variable domain reads GAGVSQSPSNKVTEKGKDVELRCDPISGHTALYWYRQSLGQGLEFLIYFQGNSAPDKSGLPSDRFSAERTGGSVSTLTIQRTQQEDSAVYLCASSRWAYEQYFGPGTRLTVT.

This clonotype was seen once. V and J are TRBV20-1 and TRBJ2-3, with 9 bases fitting TRBD2. The CDR3 has 15 residues. Germline-derived CDR1 and CDR2 are DFQATT and SNEGSKA (reference sequence). Unmatched junction bases numbered 3, after V lost 1 base and J lost 1 base. This CDR3 is CSARAGGRGTDTQYF. In DNA, the CDR3 is TGCAGTGCTAGAGCGGGCGGGAGGGGCACAGATACGCAGTATTTT.

The chain is built from TRBV27 and TRBJ2-6, with D perhaps matching TRBD1 or TRBD2 (7 bases each). This CDR3 comprises 17 residues. The germline V and J ends were trimmed by 7 bases and 2 bases, with 18 bases remaining between them. Germline CDR1 is MNHEY and CDR2 is SMNVEV (reference sequence). CDR3 amino acids: CASTPGEGATGANVLTF. CDR3 nucleotides: TGTGCCAGCACCCCCGGGGAGGGGGCTACTGGGGCCAACGTCCTGACTTTC. The variable domain in full, completed from reference TRBV27 and TRBJ2-6, reads EAQVTQNPRYLITVTGKKLTVTCSQNMNHEYMSWYRQDPGLGLRQIYYSMNVEVTDKGDVPEGYKVSRKEKRNFPLILESPSPNQTSLYFCASTPGEGATGANVLTFGAGSRLTVL.

This sequence joins TRBV6-2 or TRBV6-3 and TRBJ1-2; D is unclear. CDR3 size: 14 residues. Germline V CDR1 and CDR2: MNHEY, SVGEGT. V dropped 2 bases and J dropped 4 bases, with 11 bases sitting between them. CDR3 nucleotide sequence: TGTGCCAGCAGTTACGTGCCTACCTTCTATGGCTACACCTTC. Translation gives CASSYVPTFYGYTF.

This chain connects TRBV24-1 to TRBJ2-5, with 10 positions matching TRBD2. CDR3 size: 15 residues. V dropped 8 bases and J dropped 1; count of bases not matched to a gene: 6. Germline CDR1 reads KGHDR; CDR2 reads SFDVKD. The CDR3 DNA follows: TGTGCCACCAAATCTAGCGGGGGAGTCCAAGAGACCCAGTACTTC. The encoded protein is CATKSSGGVQETQYF.

The gene calls are TRBV20-1 and TRBJ2-7; D is undetermined. Germline CDR1 is DFQATT and CDR2 is SNEGSKA (reference sequence). V was cut by 1 base and J by 1 base, with 14 bases left in between. The CDR3 runs 15 residues. In DNA, the CDR3 is TGCAGTGCTAGAGTCTTCGCTGAGTTATCCTACGAGCAGTACTTC. Its translation is CSARVFAELSYEQYF.

This clonotype has only one observation. The chain uses TRBV15 and TRBJ2-1, with D uncertain. The last part of the DNA fits TRBJ2-7 better; the J call may be wrong. The CDR3 is made up of 13 amino acids. Looked up from germline, CDR1 is LNHNV and CDR2 is YYDKDF (reference sequence). The CDR3 nucleotides read TGTGCCACCAGCAGAGGGCTTACCTACGAGCAGTACTTC. It codes for CATSRGLTYEQYF.

The chain is built from TRBV20-1 and TRBJ2-3; 8 bases are shared with TRBD2. V dropped 3 bases and J dropped 0; count of bases not matched to a gene: 2. This CDR3 contains 14 residues. Germline V gives CDR1 DFQATT, CDR2 SNEGSKA (reference sequence). CDR3 coding DNA: TGCAGTGCTAGGCGGGGGGTTAGCACAGATACGCAGTATTTT. Residues: CSARRGVSTDTQYF.

The chain couples TRBV2 to TRBJ1-1; tentative D call: TRBD1 (5 bases). V dropped 2 bases and J dropped 6 bases, with 7 bases sitting between them. CDR3 size: 12 residues. In germline, CDR1 is SNHLY, CDR2 FYNNEI. The CDR3 sequence: CASSERQPEAFF. In nucleotides, the CDR3 is TGTGCCAGCAGTGAAAGACAGCCTGAAGCTTTCTTT. Complete variable domain (other parts from reference TRBV2 and TRBJ1-1): EPEVTQTPSHQVTQMGQEVILRCVPISNHLYFYWYRQILGQKVEFLVSFYNNEISEKSEIFDDQFSVERPDGSNFTLKIRSTKLEDSAMYFCASSERQPEAFFGQGTRLTVV.

The rearrangement joins TRBV7-2 to TRBJ2-5, with D possibly being TRBD2 (6 bases). The germline CDR1 and CDR2 sequences are SGHTA and FQGNSA. The CDR3 loop spans 15 amino acids. Trimming pared 0 bases from V and 4 bases from J, leaving 12 bases between. Here the CDR3 DNA reads TGTGCCAGCAGCTTAGCGGGGTTGGGGGGAGAGACCCAGTACTTC. Its translation: CASSLAGLGGETQYF.

In DNA, the CDR3 is TGCGCCAGCAGCCAAGGGGGACTAGCGGGAGGTGGGACAGATACGCAGTATTTT. Translated: CASSQGGLAGGGTDTQYF. The V and J genes are TRBV4-3 and TRBJ2-3, with TRBD2 matching 15 bases. J lost 3 bases, V lost 1 base, and 5 bases had no gene match. The germline gives CDR1 LGHNA, CDR2 YSLEER. CDR3 size: 18 residues.

J is TRBJ2-4 and V is TRBV27; D is unresolved. Germline V lookup: CDR1 MNHEY, CDR2 SMNVEV (reference sequence). V was clipped by 7 bases and J by 0 bases, with 13 bases between them. This CDR3 comprises 15 residues. CDR3 sequence: CASTPSGIAKNIQYF. The CDR3 bases are TGTGCCAGCACCCCCTCAGGTATAGCCAAAAACATTCAGTACTTC.

The chain is built from TRBV6-2 or TRBV6-3 and TRBJ1-5, with 7 bases matching TRBD1. With 8 bases clipped from V and 6 bases from J, the junction kept 7 bases outside the gene matches. The CDR3 has 13 residues. From germline, CDR1 is MNHEY and CDR2 SVGEGT. The CDR3 coding sequence is TGTGCCAGCTCCGACAGGGTCAGTCAGCCCCAGCATTTT. Its protein product is CASSDRVSQPQHF.

The CDR3 DNA follows: TGCAGTGCTAGAGATCGGGCCGGTGAAAGGCCCCAGCATTTT. Residues: CSARDRAGERPQHF. The V call is TRBV20-1, the J call TRBJ1-5, with D unclear. Germline CDR1 and CDR2: DFQATT and SNEGSKA (reference sequence). With 0 bases removed from V and 9 bases from J, the gap between germline ends came to 15 bases. The CDR3 length is 14 residues.

CDR3 DNA sequence: TGTGCCTGGAGGGCCAGGGGGGGTTCGGCTAACTATGGCTACACCTTC. Residues: CAWRARGGSANYGYTF. The rearrangement uses TRBV30 and TRBJ1-2; 7 bases map to TRBD1. CDR1 and CDR2 (germline): GTSNPN, SVGIG (reference sequence). V lost 3 bases and J lost 0; bases outside the gene matches: 10. The CDR3 totals 16 residues. The full variable domain, rest sourced from reference TRBV30 and TRBJ1-2, is SQTIHQWPATLVQPVGSPLSLECTVEGTSNPNLYWYRQAAGRGLQLLFYSVGIGQISSEVPQNLSASRPQDRQFILSSKKLLLSDSGFYLCAWRARGGSANYGYTFGSGTRLTVV.

The chain employs TRBV20-1 and TRBJ1-5, with 10 bases that match TRBD1. The CDR3 has 17 amino acids. The trim removed 0 bases at V and 3 bases at J, leaving 8 bases unmatched. Germline V lookup: CDR1 DFQATT, CDR2 SNEGSKA (reference sequence). CDR3 residues: CSARDLLGQGYNQPQHF. The CDR3 bases are TGCAGTGCTAGAGATCTCTTGGGACAGGGGTACAATCAGCCCCAGCATTTT.

The genes are TRBV19 and TRBJ1-6; no clear D gene. This CDR3 region has 16 residues. V was shortened by 6 bases and J by 6 bases, with 18 bases between the two germline ends. The germline V gene encodes CDR1 LNHDA and CDR2 SQIVND (reference sequence). The CDR3 bases are TGTGCCAGTAGCCGACTGTACGAACGGGGTAATTCACCCCTCCACTTT. Translating gives CASSRLYERGNSPLHF. The whole variable domain, remainder taken from reference TRBV19 and TRBJ1-6, is DGGITQSPKYLFRKEGQNVTLSCEQNLNHDAMYWYRQDPGQGLRLIYYSQIVNDFQKGDIAEGYSVSREKKESFPLTVTSAQKNPTAFYLCASSRLYERGNSPLHFGNGTRLTVT.

This clonotype is a singleton in its sample. This rearrangement joins TRBV4-3 to TRBJ2-1, with TRBD1 identical over 7 bases. The J segment lost 3 bases and the V segment lost 0 bases, leaving 8 bases of the junction unmatched. Germline CDR1 and CDR2: LGHNA and YSLEER. The CDR3 runs to 17 residues. CDR3 coding DNA: TGCGCCAGCAGCCAAGATTCGACAGGGTTTAACTACAATGAGCAGTTCTTC. Translating gives CASSQDSTGFNYNEQFF.

The rearrangement uses TRBV28 and TRBJ1-2; D remains ambiguous. This CDR3 is built from 16 residues. The V end was cut by 5 bases, the J end by 2 bases, with 18 bases between. CDR1 and CDR2 (germline): MDHEN, SYDVKM. The CDR3 DNA reads TGTGCCAGCAGTCTCCCGCGGGCCAGGATAAACTATGGCTACACCTTC. It encodes CASSLPRARINYGYTF.

The genes are TRBV6-1 and TRBJ1-5; 7 bases are a match to TRBD1. The CDR3 runs to 14 residues. V lost 9 bases to trimming and J lost 3 bases; unmatched junction nucleotides: 8. CDR1 and CDR2 (germline): MNHNS, SASEGT. CDR3: CASDPGQYNQPQHF. The CDR3 coding sequence is TGTGCCAGTGATCCGGGACAGTACAATCAGCCCCAGCATTTT.

The chain employs TRBV7-3 and TRBJ1-5; a weak D match, TRBD1 (5 bases). V was clipped by 2 bases and J by 6 bases, with 8 bases between them. From germline, CDR1 is SGHTA and CDR2 FQGTGA. CDR3 size: 13 residues. The DNA for the CDR3 is TGTGCCAGCAGCTTAGACAGATCTCAGCCCCAGCATTTT. The encoded protein is CASSLDRSQPQHF.

The rearrangement joins TRBV7-8 to TRBJ2-3; 11 bases map to TRBD1. The CDR3 contains 14 residues. The V gene's germline CDR1 is SGHVS and CDR2 FQNEAQ. The junction had 2 bases not matched to a gene; V was cut back by 8 bases and J by 1 base. CDR3 amino acids: CASLDRGRTDTQYF. In DNA, the CDR3 is TGTGCCAGCCTGGACAGGGGGCGCACAGATACGCAGTATTTT.

The table lists this clonotype with a few counts. DNA of the CDR3: TGTGCCACCAGCAGAGTCGCAGGGGGGACTGAAGCTTTCTTT. As protein: CATSRVAGGTEAFF. The genes are TRBV15 and TRBJ1-1, with 7 bases identical to TRBD1. Germline values: CDR1 LNHNV, CDR2 YYDKDF (reference sequence). The CDR3 runs 14 residues. Germline trimming cut 1 base from V and 5 bases from J; bases unmatched to any gene: 4.

The CDR3: CASRGQGNYGYTF. CDR3 in DNA: TGTGCCAGCAGGGGACAGGGGAACTATGGCTACACCTTC. The chain joins TRBV27 to TRBJ1-2; 10 positions agree with TRBD1. The V gene end was trimmed by 6 bases and the J gene end by 2 bases; junction bases not matched to a gene: 0. Germline V gene data show CDR1 as MNHEY and CDR2 as SMNVEV (reference sequence). The CDR3 runs 13 residues.